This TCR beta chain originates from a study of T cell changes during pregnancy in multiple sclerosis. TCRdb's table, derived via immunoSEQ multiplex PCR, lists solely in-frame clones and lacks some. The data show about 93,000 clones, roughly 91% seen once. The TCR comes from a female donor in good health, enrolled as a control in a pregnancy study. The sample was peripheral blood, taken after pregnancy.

The CDR3 DNA reads TGTGCCAGCAGTTTTCGGGGAGGAGGTCAATATCAGCCCCAGCATTTT. It specifies CASSFRGGGQYQPQHF. The gene calls are TRBV6-6 and TRBJ1-5, with D unresolved. V was trimmed by 4 bases and J by 5 bases, leaving 18 bases between them. The germline V gene has CDR1 MNHNY and CDR2 SVGAGI (reference sequence). The CDR3 has 16 residues.